A single sample gave rise to the 28 T cell receptor beta chains below, sequenced in a study of T cells in Graves' hyperthyroidism and ophthalmopathy. Using RNA transcripts as the source, TCR beta CDR3 regions were amplified. HTBI primers were the set used in a first-round RT-PCR of the TCR CDR3. TCRdb fed the multiplex PCR reads into MiXCR, producing one record per CDR3 protein. The table records 600,000 or so distinct CDR3 sequences, roughly 17% of them present only once. The sequencing sample was made of blood. The receptor source for this set is a woman in her 30s with Graves' hyperthyroidism.

This chain uses TRBV19 with TRBJ1-5; TRBD1 agrees at 9 bases. There are 14 residues in the CDR3. Germline V gives CDR1 LNHDA, CDR2 SQIVND (reference sequence). V lost 6 bases, J lost 10 bases, and 10 bases stayed unmatched. Here the CDR3 DNA reads TGTGCCAGTAGGTACCCGGGGACAGGGAAACCCCAGCATTTT. It specifies CASRYPGTGKPQHF. Full variable domain (missing parts from reference TRBV19 and TRBJ1-5): DGGITQSPKYLFRKEGQNVTLSCEQNLNHDAMYWYRQDPGQGLRLIYYSQIVNDFQKGDIAEGYSVSREKKESFPLTVTSAQKNPTAFYLCASRYPGTGKPQHFGDGTRLSIL.

A few counts support this clonotype. This chain joins TRBV5-1 and TRBJ2-1, with 7 nucleotides matching TRBD2. V lost 4 bases to trimming and J lost 0 bases; unmatched junction nucleotides: 13. CDR3 length: 18 amino acids. CDR1 is SGHRS, CDR2 YFSETQ, per germline. The CDR3 reads CASSGIGVGGTSYNEQFF. CDR3 nucleotide sequence: TGCGCCAGCAGCGGAATAGGGGTGGGAGGGACCTCCTACAATGAGCAGTTCTTC.

This clonotype was seen a few times. The chain carries TRBV12-3 or TRBV12-4 and TRBJ1-2; D is possibly TRBD1 (5 bases). Deletions cut 3 bases from V and 6 bases from J, with 11 bases between. The CDR3 is made up of 13 amino acids. The CDR3 DNA follows: TGTGCCAGCAGTTTTGGGGGGGGACATGGCTACACCTTC. Amino acids: CASSFGGGHGYTF.

The V gene is TRBV10-3, the J gene TRBJ2-3; TRBD2 aligns across 10 bases. Germline V gene lookup returns CDR1 ENHRY and CDR2 SYGVKD. The CDR3 is 16 residues long. The V and J ends lost 2 bases and 2 bases, in that order; junction bases with no gene match: 4. For the CDR3, the DNA is TGTGCCATCAGTGAGACTAGCGGGGCCCTCACAGATACGCAGTATTTT. This translates into CAISETSGALTDTQYF.

Only a few counts were recorded for this clonotype. The V gene is TRBV28, the J gene TRBJ1-3; the D gene is possibly TRBD1 (6 bases). The CDR3 length is 15 residues. V lost 6 bases and J 5 bases, leaving 17 bases between the germline ends. Germline V CDR1 and CDR2: MDHEN, SYDVKM. The CDR3 loop reads CASRTPGTQRNTIYF. The DNA for the CDR3 is TGTGCCAGCAGAACCCCCGGGACACAACGAAACACCATATATTTT.

This clonotype has just one count. The chain combines TRBV27 with TRBJ2-1, with TRBD1 identical over 12 bases. The CDR3 has 16 residues. The germline gives CDR1 MNHEY, CDR2 SMNVEV (reference sequence). The junction had 7 bases not matched to a gene; V was cut back by 3 bases and J by 7 bases. This chain's CDR3 is CASSFRPGQGANEQFF. In nucleotides, the CDR3 is TGTGCCAGCAGTTTTCGGCCGGGACAGGGGGCTAATGAGCAGTTCTTC.

This clonotype was seen a few times. The chain joins TRBV7-3 to TRBJ2-3; 8 nucleotides line up with TRBD1. The germline V gene has CDR1 SGHTA and CDR2 FQGTGA. The V gene end was trimmed by 4 bases and the J gene end by 3 bases; junction bases not matched to a gene: 9. The CDR3 sequence is 16 residues long. The CDR3 nucleotides read TGTGCCAGCAGCTCTCCGGGGACAGGAAGAACAGATACGCAGTATTTT. This sequence encodes CASSSPGTGRTDTQYF.

This clonotype was found many times. V usage is TRBV7-2 and J usage is TRBJ1-1; the match to TRBD1 covers 8 bases. The CDR3 covers 15 residues. With 5 bases clipped from V and 0 bases from J, the junction kept 5 bases outside the gene matches. Germline CDR1 SGHTA, CDR2 FQGNSA. The CDR3 coding sequence is TGTGCCAGCAGCGCCCGACAGGGGTTGAACACTGAAGCTTTCTTT. This codes for CASSARQGLNTEAFF. The full variable domain, its missing parts supplied by reference TRBV7-2 and TRBJ1-1, is GAGVSQSPSNKVTEKGKDVELRCDPISGHTALYWYRQSLGQGLEFLIYFQGNSAPDKSGLPSDRFSAERTGGSVSTLTIQRTQQEDSAVYLCASSARQGLNTEAFFGQGTRLTVV.

The rearrangement uses TRBV29-1 and TRBJ1-5; D remains ambiguous. The CDR3 is 13 amino acids. Germline V gene lookup returns CDR1 SQVTM and CDR2 ANQGSEA. V was trimmed by 4 bases and J by 8 bases, leaving 15 bases between them. CDR3 in amino acids: CSVAPSPGEPQHF. In DNA, the CDR3 is TGCAGCGTTGCTCCAAGCCCGGGTGAGCCCCAGCATTTT. The full variable domain, rest sourced from reference TRBV29-1 and TRBJ1-5, is SAVISQKPSRDICQRGTSLTIQCQVDSQVTMMFWYRQQPGQSLTLIATANQGSEATYESGFVIDKFPISRPNLTFSTLTVSNMSPEDSSIYLCSVAPSPGEPQHFGDGTRLSIL.

CDR3 protein: CASSLLTGKWDNEQFF. CDR3 coding DNA: TGTGCCAGCAGCTTACTTACAGGGAAATGGGACAATGAGCAGTTCTTC. The genes are TRBV7-2 and TRBJ2-1, with a possible D match to TRBD1 (6 bases). The V and J ends lost 2 bases and 5 bases respectively, with 16 bases between them. Germline CDR1 is SGHTA and CDR2 is FQGNSA. The CDR3 extends over 16 amino acids.

This clonotype appeared a few times. The V call is TRBV19, the J call TRBJ1-1; the match to TRBD1 covers 11 bases. V shed 9 bases and J 0 bases; nucleotides not matched to a gene: 15. This CDR3 contains 18 residues. CDR1 is LNHDA, CDR2 SQIVND, per germline (reference sequence). The CDR3 nucleotides read TGTGCCAGCTTCATCCCTCTCTCGGACAGGGGGCTGAACACTGAAGCTTTCTTT. Encoded protein: CASFIPLSDRGLNTEAFF.

Many counts were recorded for this clonotype. This rearrangement joins TRBV11-2 to TRBJ2-5, with TRBD2 as a possible D gene (6 bases). With 5 bases removed from V and 4 bases from J, the gap between germline ends came to 17 bases. The CDR3 runs to 15 residues. Germline V gene sequence: CDR1 SGHAT, CDR2 FQNNGV. Here the CDR3 reads CASSRVTSLPETQYF. The DNA of the CDR3 is TGTGCCAGCAGCCGCGTGACTAGTTTACCAGAGACCCAGTACTTC.

V is TRBV7-8 and J is TRBJ1-6; D ambiguous. The germline V gene encodes CDR1 SGHVS and CDR2 FQNEAQ. The CDR3 spans 18 residues. Trimming took off 2 bases at V and 6 bases at J, with 20 bases between the two ends. The CDR3 DNA reads TGTGCCAGCAGCTTACGAAGGGTCGCAGGCCTAAGTAATTCACCCCTCCACTTT. Protein sequence: CASSLRRVAGLSNSPLHF.

This clonotype appeared a few times. The CDR3 here is CASSSGLVHTQYF. In nucleotides, the CDR3 is TGTGCCAGCAGCTCCGGACTAGTACATACGCAGTATTTT. This chain links TRBV9 with TRBJ2-3, with TRBD2 matching 7 bases. J gave up 7 bases and V 4 bases, and 6 bases lay outside the gene matches. Germline V CDR1 and CDR2: SGDLS, YYNGEE. The CDR3 consists of 13 residues. The variable domain in full, with the rest retrieved from reference TRBV9 and TRBJ2-3, is DSGVTQTPKHLITATGQRVTLRCSPRSGDLSVYWYQQSLDQGLQFLIQYYNGEERAKGNILERFSAQQFPDLHSELNLSSLELGDSALYFCASSSGLVHTQYFGPGTRLTVL.

The V call is TRBV4-1, the J call TRBJ2-1, with 11 bases lining up with TRBD1. The CDR3 is made up of 17 amino acids. Per the germline V gene, CDR1 is MGHRA and CDR2 is YSYEKL. V gave up 1 base and J gave up 4 bases; unmatched junction bases: 6. The chain's CDR3 is CASSQGVGTGGYNEQFF. The CDR3 coding sequence is TGCGCCAGCAGCCAAGGGGTAGGGACAGGGGGGTACAATGAGCAGTTCTTC.

This sequence joins TRBV28 and TRBJ2-5; TRBD2 matches at 12 bases. Germline V gives CDR1 MDHEN, CDR2 SYDVKM. This CDR3 is built from 15 residues. Losses at the gene ends were 4 bases for V and 5 bases for J; bases not matched to a gene: 5. The CDR3 is CASSWTSGTEETQYF. The CDR3 bases are TGTGCCAGCAGTTGGACTAGCGGGACGGAGGAGACCCAGTACTTC.

The table lists this clonotype with a few counts. This rearrangement joins TRBV14 to TRBJ2-1, with 7 bases that match TRBD1. V trimming: 4 bases; J trimming: 10 bases; junction bases outside the gene matches: 7. Germline V gives CDR1 SGHDN, CDR2 FVKESK. The CDR3 totals 13 residues. CDR3 sequence (DNA): TGTGCCAGCAGCCCTTACAGGGGCGGAGAGCAGTTCTTC. Translation gives CASSPYRGGEQFF.

The chain links TRBV12-3 or TRBV12-4 to TRBJ2-7; TRBD2 agrees at 14 bases. V lost 6 bases, J lost 5 bases, and 6 bases stayed unmatched. The CDR3 loop spans 15 amino acids. DNA of the CDR3: TGTGCCAGCAGCTCCGGACTAGCGGGAGGCCACGAGCAGTACTTC. It yields the protein CASSSGLAGGHEQYF.

The CDR3 DNA follows: TGCAGTGCCCTAAAGGGACCGTCGAGCTCCTACGAGCAGTACTTC. Its protein product is CSALKGPSSSYEQYF. The chain recombines TRBV20-1 with TRBJ2-7; TRBD1 or TRBD2 may be the D gene (5 bases each). With 6 bases removed from V and 0 bases from J, the gap between germline ends came to 18 bases. Per the germline V gene, CDR1 is DFQATT and CDR2 is SNEGSKA (reference sequence). CDR3 length: 15 amino acids.

This clonotype was picked up a small number of times. One junction end disagrees with the germline gene, perhaps due to a read error. The CDR3 reads CASSSSGTSSCEQYF. The CDR3 nucleotides are TGTGCCAGCAGTTCTAGCGGGACAAGCTCCTGCGAGCAGTACTTC. The chain recombines TRBV27 with TRBJ2-7; TRBD2 matches at 9 bases. The germline gives CDR1 MNHEY, CDR2 SMNVEV (reference sequence). CDR3 length equals 15 residues.

V is TRBV20-1 and J is TRBJ1-5, with D maybe TRBD1 (6 bases). The CDR3 covers 17 residues. V gave up 5 bases and J gave up 7 bases, with 27 bases separating them. From germline, CDR1 is DFQATT and CDR2 SNEGSKA (reference sequence). The DNA for the CDR3 is TGCAGTGCTTTCCGGGACAATGGGGTAAGCCGTCGGCAGCCCCAGCATTTT. Protein product: CSAFRDNGVSRRQPQHF.

The sample holds a few counts of this clonotype. This rearrangement joins TRBV7-9 to TRBJ2-1, with 7 bases matching TRBD1. The CDR3 runs 15 residues. Germline V lookup: CDR1 SEHNR, CDR2 FQNEAQ (reference sequence). With V trimmed by 3 bases and J by 8 bases, 10 bases remained unmatched. CDR3 in DNA: TGTGCCAGCAGCTTTGTGGGACAGATACACGATGAGCAGTTCTTC. Translation: CASSFVGQIHDEQFF.

The chain uses TRBV11-2 and TRBJ2-4; TRBD2 matches 12 bases. CDR1 and CDR2 from the germline V gene are SGHAT and FQNNGV. V shed 5 bases and J 6 bases; nucleotides not matched to a gene: 11. There are 17 residues in the CDR3. The CDR3 loop is CASSRGTSGYPGNIQYF. CDR3 coding DNA: TGTGCCAGCAGCCGCGGGACTAGCGGGTACCCTGGAAACATTCAGTACTTC.

Ten or more counts support this clonotype. The chain recombines TRBV6-2 or TRBV6-3 with TRBJ2-5; 8 nucleotides line up with TRBD2. J was trimmed by 1 base and V by 6 bases; bases with no gene match: 4. Germline values: CDR1 MNHEY, CDR2 SVGEGT. The CDR3 has 14 amino acids. In DNA form, the CDR3 reads TGTGCCAGCAGACTAGCGGTAACCCAAGAGACCCAGTACTTC. This translates into CASRLAVTQETQYF.

This clonotype was seen a few times. V usage is TRBV7-9 and J usage is TRBJ2-3, with 7 bases identical to TRBD1. Trimming took 4 bases from V and 2 from J; bases not matched to a gene: 9. The CDR3 is 16 amino acids. Per the germline V gene, CDR1 is SEHNR and CDR2 is FQNEAQ (reference sequence). Here the CDR3 reads CASSSPTDRYTDTQYF. The CDR3 coding sequence is TGTGCCAGCAGCTCCCCCACGGACAGGTACACAGATACGCAGTATTTT.

In this sample, this clonotype turned up once. This rearrangement joins TRBV25-1 to TRBJ1-2; D uncertain. V dropped 0 bases and J dropped 3 bases, with 14 bases sitting between them. The CDR3 runs 16 residues. Germline V gene lookup returns CDR1 MGHDK and CDR2 SYGVNS. This chain's CDR3 is CASSEYVLVPDYGYTF. DNA of the CDR3: TGTGCCAGCAGTGAATACGTATTGGTCCCAGACTATGGCTACACCTTC.

This clonotype was found many times. The CDR3 nucleotides are TGTGCCAGCAGCTTGGGACTAGCGGGAGTCACCTACGAGCAGTACTTC. Translated, it gives CASSLGLAGVTYEQYF. The chain links TRBV5-6 to TRBJ2-7; 12 bases are a match to TRBD2. Germline loops: CDR1 SGHDT, CDR2 YYEEEE. The CDR3 is 16 residues long. Trimming removed 0 bases from V and 2 bases from J; junction bases left unmatched: 3. Using reference TRBV5-6 and TRBJ2-7 for the parts outside the CDR3, the full variable domain is DAGVTQSPTHLIKTRGQQVTLRCSPKSGHDTVSWYQQALGQGPQFIFQYYEEEERQRGNFPDRFSGHQFPNYSSELNVNALLLGDSALYLCASSLGLAGVTYEQYFGPGTRLTVT.

The CDR3 DNA reads TGCGCCAGCAGCCCTCTGCCAGGAACTGATTACTACAATGAGCAGTTCTTC. Encoded protein: CASSPLPGTDYYNEQFF. This rearrangement joins TRBV5-1 to TRBJ2-1, with D unclear. Trimming pared 4 bases from V and 3 bases from J, leaving 20 bases between. CDR1 is SGHRS, CDR2 YFSETQ, per germline. There are 17 residues in the CDR3.